The source of this TCR beta chain is a study of cytomegalovirus exposure and HLA in healthy donors. Turning to the study itself: In an early release, HLA-typed donors contributed some 82 million unique TCR sequences.

Primers: 60 Vbeta forward and 13 Jbeta reverse. Authors' methods: A follow-up analysis tallied 73 million or so unique TCR beta chains, roughly 11 million shared. The data were produced by immunoSEQ multiplex PCR, yet TCRdb's version contains in-frame clones alone and is incomplete. V, J and clone size derive from that table, while D and trimming were established from the DNA sequence. The table has some 130,000 clones, 60% to 75% seen once. This clone was seen a single time. Germline-derived CDR1 and CDR2 are MGHRA and YSYEKL. This CDR3 has 14 residues. Trimming removed 0 bases at V and 2 bases at J, with 8 bases between.

The sequenced material came from PBMCs. The clonotype was recovered from a human donor in good health. The chain employs TRBV4-1 and TRBJ2-7; no reliable D call. CDR3 residues: CASSQDQAPYEQYF. The CDR3 DNA follows: TGCGCCAGCAGCCAAGACCAGGCCCCCTACGAGCAGTACTTC.